A selection of T cell receptor beta chains follows, all from one sample in a study of T cell responses to AZD1222 COVID-19 vaccine. Method: immunoSEQ multiplex PCR; TCRdb's copy keeps in-frame clones and lacks some. This table has around 270,000 clones, around 93% appearing once. This material consisted of peripheral blood, taken 28 days after the second AZD1222 dose. The receptors shown here come from an adult who received the AZD1222 COVID-19 vaccine. CDR3s include the opening cysteine and the closing phenylalanine or tryptophan. Each record gives: J gene, clone size, V gene, CDR3 protein. Clone size is given for some rows only: seen once, a few or many times, or a class if the clone is expanded.

J gene: TRBJ2-6; clone size: few; V gene: TRBV28; CDR3 protein: CASSLYSLRGSSGANVLTF
J gene: TRBJ1-5; clone size: .; V gene: TRBV6-5; CDR3 protein: CASSYSSHKNQPQHF
J gene: TRBJ1-6; clone size: .; V gene: TRBV3-1/TRBV3-2; CDR3 protein: CASSQGTGGSPLHF
J gene: TRBJ1-6; clone size: few; V gene: TRBV4-2; CDR3 protein: CASSQGQGPYNSPLHF
J gene: TRBJ2-4; clone size: .; V gene: TRBV14; CDR3 protein: CASSPGTSVEGTKNIQYF
J gene: TRBJ2-7; clone size: once; V gene: TRBV28; CDR3 protein: CASSSGLGDEQYF
J gene: TRBJ2-2; clone size: .; V gene: TRBV2; CDR3 protein: CASNDGTGEFIAGELFF
J gene: TRBJ1-5; clone size: once; V gene: TRBV19; CDR3 protein: CASITGTGALSNQPQHF
J gene: TRBJ2-1; clone size: .; V gene: TRBV6-2/TRBV6-3; CDR3 protein: CASSYSVNRATNEQFF
J gene: TRBJ1-5; clone size: once; V gene: TRBV27; CDR3 protein: CASRGTGGNQPQHF
J gene: TRBJ1-5; clone size: .; V gene: TRBV28; CDR3 protein: CASSLGRFQPQHF
J gene: TRBJ2-2; clone size: once; V gene: TRBV29-1; CDR3 protein: CSVPGLAGISGELFF
J gene: TRBJ2-1; clone size: .; V gene: TRBV27; CDR3 protein: CASSPLSGQPYNEQFF
J gene: TRBJ2-7; clone size: .; V gene: TRBV28; CDR3 protein: CASNRDRGYEQYF
J gene: TRBJ2-7; clone size: .; V gene: TRBV11-2; CDR3 protein: CASSLEPGQGQYF
J gene: TRBJ1-5; clone size: .; V gene: TRBV28; CDR3 protein: CASSRDRVRSQPQHF
J gene: TRBJ2-1; clone size: .; V gene: TRBV7-9; CDR3 protein: CASSLGSLAYNEQFF
J gene: TRBJ2-5; clone size: .; V gene: TRBV5-5; CDR3 protein: CASITPGGGQETQYF
J gene: TRBJ1-2; clone size: .; V gene: TRBV23-1; CDR3 protein: CASSQPRDLPDVSYGYTF
J gene: TRBJ2-3; clone size: .; V gene: TRBV4-1; CDR3 protein: CASSRMRGDSKDTQYF
J gene: TRBJ2-3; clone size: .; V gene: TRBV4-2; CDR3 protein: CASSQGPPRGASTDTQYF
J gene: TRBJ1-2; clone size: .; V gene: TRBV6-2/TRBV6-3; CDR3 protein: CASSPWRGTVFYGYTF
J gene: TRBJ1-1; clone size: .; V gene: TRBV4-1; CDR3 protein: CASRDPFGGRVNTEAFF
J gene: TRBJ2-7; clone size: .; V gene: TRBV7-2; CDR3 protein: CASSPRTSGWRYYEQYF
J gene: TRBJ1-1; clone size: .; V gene: TRBV19; CDR3 protein: CASSSWTGSTEAFF
J gene: TRBJ2-1; clone size: .; V gene: TRBV5-6; CDR3 protein: CASSLEQGVNEQFF
J gene: TRBJ2-7; clone size: .; V gene: TRBV6-6; CDR3 protein: CASSYYYEQYF
J gene: TRBJ1-6; clone size: .; V gene: TRBV7-2; CDR3 protein: CASSLMGQGTPLHF
J gene: TRBJ2-5; clone size: .; V gene: TRBV25-1; CDR3 protein: CASTRSLDPQETQYF
J gene: TRBJ2-3; clone size: .; V gene: TRBV4-1; CDR3 protein: CASSQETGRDSTDTQYF
J gene: TRBJ1-1; clone size: once; V gene: TRBV28; CDR3 protein: CASTAKSLGKLF
J gene: TRBJ1-6; clone size: .; V gene: TRBV5-6; CDR3 protein: CASSLRVVLDSPLHF
J gene: TRBJ2-7; clone size: .; V gene: TRBV27; CDR3 protein: CASSDRGEGEQYF
J gene: TRBJ1-2; clone size: .; V gene: TRBV9; CDR3 protein: CASSAGQGNGYTF
J gene: TRBJ2-2; clone size: .; V gene: TRBV18; CDR3 protein: CASSTQITGELFF
J gene: TRBJ2-3; clone size: .; V gene: TRBV19; CDR3 protein: CASSTTSGSTDTQYF
J gene: TRBJ1-1; clone size: .; V gene: TRBV10-3; CDR3 protein: CAISMSGNTEAFF
J gene: TRBJ1-4; clone size: .; V gene: TRBV30; CDR3 protein: CAWRDRGGLGEKLFF
J gene: TRBJ2-7; clone size: .; V gene: TRBV5-6; CDR3 protein: CASSLGRGYYEQYF
J gene: TRBJ2-1; clone size: .; V gene: TRBV5-4; CDR3 protein: CASSLAVGDEQFF
J gene: TRBJ1-5; clone size: few; V gene: TRBV19; CDR3 protein: CASSGQGAQPQHF
J gene: TRBJ1-3; clone size: .; V gene: TRBV5-4; CDR3 protein: CASSLKGTSGNTIYF
J gene: TRBJ1-3; clone size: .; V gene: TRBV28; CDR3 protein: CASSLYQGYPGNTIYF
J gene: TRBJ1-2; clone size: .; V gene: TRBV27; CDR3 protein: CASSFLGEKNGYTF
J gene: TRBJ2-7; clone size: .; V gene: TRBV5-1; CDR3 protein: CASSLPGLGDEQYF
J gene: TRBJ2-3; clone size: .; V gene: TRBV3-1/TRBV3-2; CDR3 protein: CASRELAGGPDTQYF
J gene: TRBJ1-3; clone size: .; V gene: TRBV18; CDR3 protein: CASSPPGGASGNTIYF
J gene: TRBJ2-2; clone size: .; V gene: TRBV7-2; CDR3 protein: CASSWAAGRFVTGELFF
J gene: TRBJ2-7; clone size: few; V gene: TRBV4-1; CDR3 protein: CASSPGQAHYEQYF
J gene: TRBJ1-1; clone size: .; V gene: TRBV9; CDR3 protein: CASSVDRYTEAFF
J gene: TRBJ2-3; clone size: .; V gene: TRBV2; CDR3 protein: CASSAGGWRIKQYF
J gene: TRBJ1-5; clone size: .; V gene: TRBV10-2; CDR3 protein: CASSEGVGGQPQHF
J gene: TRBJ1-6; clone size: .; V gene: TRBV3-1/TRBV3-2; CDR3 protein: CASSQDRGGSPLHF
J gene: TRBJ2-7; clone size: once; V gene: TRBV12-5; CDR3 protein: CASGLSGAEQYF
J gene: TRBJ1-2; clone size: .; V gene: TRBV7-9; CDR3 protein: CASSLETDSNGYTF
J gene: TRBJ2-5; clone size: .; V gene: TRBV15; CDR3 protein: CATSRDGKTQYF
J gene: TRBJ1-2; clone size: .; V gene: TRBV28; CDR3 protein: CASSPGGGLPTAGGYTF
J gene: TRBJ2-1; clone size: .; V gene: TRBV5-4; CDR3 protein: CASSLSGRPANEQFF
J gene: TRBJ2-1; clone size: .; V gene: TRBV7-2; CDR3 protein: CASSLAGSGQYNEQFF